What follows is one T cell receptor (beta chain) and its context. The antigen is undetermined. The data were obtained in a study of graft-versus-host responses after intestinal transplantation. Overall study: Among the recipients, transplants were multivisceral, liver-intestinal, or isolated intestinal. Recipients across the board were started on anti-thymocyte globulin induction, then kept on tacrolimus and steroids for two to three years.

Profiling relied on immunoSEQ multiplex PCR, and the TCRdb table lists in-frame clones only, not all of them. Of over 85,000 clones in the sample, about 93% were seen once. Trimming took 0 bases from V and 2 from J; bases not matched to a gene: 6. The CDR3 runs 17 residues. Looked up from germline, CDR1 is SGHVS and CDR2 is FQNEAQ. The V gene is TRBV7-8, the J gene TRBJ2-3; 9 nucleotides agree with TRBD2. The source is a human donor who received an intestinal transplant. Sequencing used unstimulated CD8+ T cells sorted from spleen or lymph node cells, obtained before intestinal transplant. Written as DNA, the CDR3 is TGTGCCAGCAGCTTAGCCTTTAGCGGGGGCATCACAGATACGCAGTATTTT. This sequence encodes CASSLAFSGGITDTQYF.